This T cell receptor beta chain appears in the sequencing data of a study of identical twins. TCRdb re-analysed the 5' RACE reads in MiXCR, keeping a single row per CDR3 protein. In the table there are fewer than 900,000 distinct CDR3 sequences, less than 25% of which are singletons. V lost 4 bases to trimming and J lost 1 base, with 17 bases between them. This CDR3 comprises 17 residues. Germline V gene data show CDR1 as SGDLS and CDR2 as YYNGEE. This clonotype was counted a few times. Separately, the same data were catalogued under a study of T cells expressing NK-cell markers. Turning to that study: CD3+CD56+NKG2C+, CD3+CD56+NKG2C- and CD3+CD56-NKG2C+ T cells, once sorted, supplied the TCR beta repertoires. In the group of eight sequenced donors, seven were HCMV-seropositive and one was seronegative.

This clonotype originated in a woman aged 18-30 years in good health. Sequenced sample: PBMCs. V and J are TRBV9 and TRBJ2-2; no firm D call. CDR3 nucleotides: TGTGCCAGCAGCCCGAGCACGGGCAGCAAGAACACCGGGGAGCTGTTTTTT. It codes for CASSPSTGSKNTGELFF.